These 27 T cell receptor beta chains were sequenced from one sample in a study of blood T cell repertoires in COVID-19. TCRdb's table, derived via immunoSEQ multiplex PCR, lists solely in-frame clones and lacks some. The sample lists 150,000 or so clones; roughly 84% were seen once. The material sequenced was PBMCs or T cells enriched from blood (not recorded which). All receptors come from a woman aged 45-60 years who had been exposed to COVID-19.

The V gene is TRBV3-1 (or the pseudogene TRBV3-2), the J gene TRBJ2-7; 10 nucleotides match TRBD2. The V segment lost 4 bases and the J segment 4 bases; nucleotides outside the gene matches: 10. The CDR3 spans 16 residues. Germline lookup yields CDR1 LGHDT and CDR2 YNNKEL (reference sequence). As DNA, the CDR3 is TGTGCCAGCAGCCCGAAGGAGCGGGGGGGGCGGTACGAGCAGTACTTC. Its protein product is CASSPKERGGRYEQYF.

This chain joins TRBV29-1 and TRBJ1-3; D possibly corresponds to TRBD1 (5 bases). The germline V gene has CDR1 SQVTM and CDR2 ANQGSEA. CDR3 length: 13 amino acids. V was shortened by 2 bases and J by 2 bases, with 7 bases between the two germline ends. The CDR3 region is CSVESGTGNTIYF. In nucleotides, the CDR3 is TGCAGCGTTGAATCAGGGACTGGAAACACCATATATTTT.

The chain joins TRBV14 to TRBJ1-1, with a tentative D call TRBD1 (5 bases). In germline, CDR1 is SGHDN, CDR2 FVKESK. The CDR3 sequence is 16 residues long. Trimming cost V 0 bases and J 5 bases, with 16 bases left between them. This chain's CDR3 is CASSQEAGRGSTEAFF. Here the CDR3 DNA reads TGTGCCAGCAGCCAAGAAGCTGGGCGGGGCTCAACTGAAGCTTTCTTT.

The chain carries TRBV11-2 and TRBJ2-3; D is possibly TRBD2 (7 bases). This CDR3 has 16 residues. Germline V gene lookup returns CDR1 SGHAT and CDR2 FQNNGV. V was clipped by 5 bases and J by 2 bases, with 17 bases between them. The CDR3 spells CASSGGARQVTDTQYF. The CDR3 DNA reads as TGTGCCAGCAGCGGGGGGGCAAGACAGGTCACAGATACGCAGTATTTT. Full variable domain (outside the CDR3, taken from reference TRBV11-2 and TRBJ2-3): EAGVAQSPRYKIIEKRQSVAFWCNPISGHATLYWYQQILGQGPKLLIQFQNNGVVDDSQLPKDRFSAERLKGVDSTLKIQPAKLEDSAVYLCASSGGARQVTDTQYFGPGTRLTVL.

V gene TRBV27 combines with J gene TRBJ1-3; D remains unclear. CDR1 is MNHEY and CDR2 is SMNVEV in the germline V gene (reference sequence). Deletions cut 3 bases from V and 4 bases from J, with 7 bases between. The CDR3 sequence is 13 residues long. CDR3 sequence reads: CASSFRQGNTIYF. The CDR3 bases are TGTGCCAGCAGTTTCCGCCAGGGAAACACCATATATTTT.

The V gene is TRBV1, the J gene TRBJ2-1; the table's TRBD2 call for D was not verified on the DNA. TRBV1 is tagged as a pseudogene. There are 18 residues in the CDR3. In DNA form, the CDR3 reads TGCACCAGCAGCCAGGCCAGCCTAGCGGGGGGGCCTGACAATGAGCAGTTCTTC. Its protein is CTSSQASLAGGPDNEQFF.

The J gene is TRBJ1-2, the V gene TRBV5-4, with 8 bases that match TRBD1. The CDR3 contains 13 residues. V lost 3 bases and J lost 6; bases outside the gene matches: 4. Germline V gene data show CDR1 as SGHNT and CDR2 as YYREEE (reference sequence). CDR3 bases: TGTGCCAGCAGCTCCAGGGGGCGAGATGGCTACACCTTC. Protein product: CASSSRGRDGYTF.

V and J are TRBV7-9 and TRBJ1-1; the match to TRBD1 covers 7 bases. V was pared by 5 bases and J by 10 bases, with 10 bases of the junction left unmatched. CDR3 length: 13 amino acids. Germline CDR1 reads SEHNR; CDR2 reads FQNEAQ (reference sequence). The CDR3 bases are TGTGCCAGCAGCGACAGGGTCACAAGTGTAGCTTTCTTT. This gives the protein CASSDRVTSVAFF. The full variable domain, completed using reference TRBV7-9 and TRBJ1-1, is DTGVSQNPRHKITKRGQNVTFRCDPISEHNRLYWYRQTLGQGPEFLTYFQNEAQLEKSRLLSDRFSAERPKGSFSTLEIQRTEQGDSAMYLCASSDRVTSVAFFGQGTRLTVV.

This clone was seen a few times. The J gene is TRBJ2-3, the V gene TRBV19; 9 bases are a match to TRBD1. The CDR3 runs 15 residues. Germline-derived CDR1 and CDR2 are LNHDA and SQIVND (reference sequence). The ends lost 5 bases at V and 0 bases at J; junction bases unmatched: 3. CDR3 amino acids: CASSGTGPSTDTQYF. The CDR3 region has the DNA TGTGCCAGTAGTGGGACAGGGCCTAGCACAGATACGCAGTATTTT.

The V call is TRBV19, the J call TRBJ2-5; D is perhaps TRBD1 (5 bases). CDR3 length: 14 residues. Germline-derived CDR1 and CDR2 are LNHDA and SQIVND (reference sequence). Deletions cut 2 bases from V and 2 bases from J, with 9 bases between. The CDR3 DNA follows: TGTGCCAGTAGTATACAGGGCCTACAAGAGACCCAGTACTTC. Translating it yields CASSIQGLQETQYF.

The chain couples TRBV9 to TRBJ1-2, with unresolved D. Trimming stripped 4 bases from V and 0 bases from J, with 16 bases between. The CDR3 is 16 residues long. Germline V lookup: CDR1 SGDLS, CDR2 YYNGEE. The CDR3 reads CASSKKVRLANYGYTF. The CDR3 DNA reads TGTGCCAGCAGCAAAAAGGTCAGGTTAGCTAACTATGGCTACACCTTC.

V is TRBV6-2 or TRBV6-3 and J is TRBJ2-7, with 12 bases that match TRBD2. The CDR3 runs to 18 residues. The V gene's germline CDR1 is MNHEY and CDR2 SVGEGT. Trimming removed 2 bases from V and 2 bases from J; junction bases left unmatched: 10. The CDR3 sequence: CASSYNRLAGAYAYEQYF. The CDR3 coding sequence is TGTGCCAGCAGTTACAATCGACTAGCGGGAGCCTACGCCTACGAGCAGTACTTC.

V gene TRBV5-1 combines with J gene TRBJ2-1, with 10 bases aligning to TRBD1. The CDR3 runs to 15 residues. CDR1 is SGHRS and CDR2 is YFSETQ in the germline V gene. J gave up 8 bases and V 0 bases, and 5 bases lay outside the gene matches. The chain's CDR3 is CASSLVGQGLDEQFF. CDR3 DNA: TGCGCCAGCAGCTTGGTGGGACAGGGGTTAGATGAGCAGTTCTTC.

The chain recombines TRBV27 with TRBJ2-3, with TRBD1 matching 10 bases. Trimming removed 3 bases from V and 1 base from J; junction bases left unmatched: 4. Germline lookup yields CDR1 MNHEY and CDR2 SMNVEV (reference sequence). CDR3 length equals 16 residues. CDR3 region: CASSLGTGVRTDTQYF. For the CDR3, the DNA is TGTGCCAGCAGTTTGGGGACAGGGGTACGCACAGATACGCAGTATTTT.

The rearrangement uses TRBV2 and TRBJ2-3, with 11 bases lining up with TRBD2. Germline V gene data show CDR1 as SNHLY and CDR2 as FYNNEI. The CDR3 spans 15 residues. Losses at the gene ends were 6 bases for V and 10 bases for J; bases not matched to a gene: 12. The CDR3 loop is CASRSGTSGAGAQYF. In nucleotides, the CDR3 is TGTGCCAGCAGATCGGGGACTAGCGGCGCGGGGGCGCAGTATTTT.

This clone has just one count. The chain combines TRBV9 with TRBJ2-1; TRBD2 matches 9 bases. CDR1 is SGDLS and CDR2 is YYNGEE in the germline V gene. The CDR3 loop spans 16 amino acids. The J segment lost 2 bases and the V segment lost 3 bases, leaving 6 bases of the junction unmatched. The chain's CDR3 is CASSALAGAPYNEQFF. The CDR3 region has the DNA TGTGCCAGCAGCGCCTTAGCGGGGGCCCCCTACAATGAGCAGTTCTTC.

The chain recombines TRBV6-5 with TRBJ2-3; D might be TRBD2 (6 bases). CDR3 size: 14 residues. CDR1 and CDR2 from the germline V gene are MNHEY and SVGAGI. V lost 2 bases and J lost 4, with 10 bases in between. CDR3 sequence: CASSYRGTSDTQYF. CDR3 DNA: TGTGCCAGCAGTTACCGAGGGACTTCAGATACGCAGTATTTT.

This chain's CDR3 is CASTQRASGSTDTQYF. The CDR3 nucleotides read TGTGCCAGCACCCAAAGGGCTAGCGGAAGCACAGATACGCAGTATTTT. This rearrangement joins TRBV25-1 to TRBJ2-3; 7 nucleotides agree with TRBD2. Germline CDR1 is MGHDK and CDR2 is SYGVNS. The trim removed 7 bases at V and 0 bases at J, leaving 10 bases unmatched. The CDR3 consists of 16 residues. Full variable domain (missing parts from reference TRBV25-1 and TRBJ2-3): EADIYQTPRYLVIGTGKKITLECSQTMGHDKMYWYQQDPGMELHLIHYSYGVNSTEKGDLSSESTVSRIRTEHFPLTLESARPSHTSQYLCASTQRASGSTDTQYFGPGTRLTVL.

This sequence joins TRBV10-1 and TRBJ2-3, with no clear D. Germline V gene sequence: CDR1 WNHNN, CDR2 SYGVQD (reference sequence). V was clipped by 3 bases and J by 1 base, with 2 bases between them. The CDR3 runs to 12 residues. The chain's CDR3 is CASSDGTDTQYF. CDR3 in DNA: TGCGCCAGCAGTGACGGCACAGATACGCAGTATTTT.

The chain employs TRBV12-3 or TRBV12-4 and TRBJ2-1; 8 nucleotides agree with TRBD1. Trimming cost V 9 bases and J 5 bases; bases outside gene matches: 6. The length of the CDR3 is 13 residues. CDR3 DNA sequence: TGTGCCAGTATCCAGGGGGCGGACAATGAGCAGTTCTTC. Amino acids: CASIQGADNEQFF.

The chain combines TRBV9 with TRBJ2-3, with 9 nucleotides matching TRBD2. V dropped 4 bases and J dropped 2; count of bases not matched to a gene: 14. Looked up from germline, CDR1 is SGDLS and CDR2 is YYNGEE. The CDR3 totals 18 residues. CDR3 amino acids: CASSWAGGAAGATDTQYF. DNA of the CDR3: TGTGCCAGCAGCTGGGCGGGAGGGGCAGCGGGGGCCACAGATACGCAGTATTTT.

In nucleotides, the CDR3 is TGTGCCAGTAGTATAGAGCCGGGACTACTGACAGATACGCAGTATTTT. Translated, it gives CASSIEPGLLTDTQYF. The J gene is TRBJ2-3, the V gene TRBV19, with 7 bases lining up with TRBD2. J lost 3 bases, V lost 0 bases, and 6 bases had no gene match. The germline CDR1 and CDR2 sequences are LNHDA and SQIVND (reference sequence). This CDR3 contains 16 residues.

The V and J genes are TRBV7-2 and TRBJ2-7; TRBD1 matches 10 bases. The V gene's germline CDR1 is SGHTA and CDR2 FQGNSA. This CDR3 is 16 amino acids long. Trimming took 1 base from V and 6 from J; bases not matched to a gene: 9. The chain's CDR3 is CASSLVPTGGKAEQYF. As DNA, the CDR3 is TGTGCCAGCAGCTTAGTCCCGACAGGGGGCAAGGCCGAGCAGTACTTC.

CDR3 loop: CASSQIPRGTVNEKLFF. The CDR3 coding sequence is TGTGCCAGCAGCCAGATTCCCCGCGGGACAGTGAATGAAAAACTGTTTTTT. This chain joins TRBV7-9 and TRBJ1-4; 7 nucleotides line up with TRBD1. The germline V gene encodes CDR1 SEHNR and CDR2 FQNEAQ (reference sequence). The CDR3 contains 17 residues. V shed 5 bases, J shed 5 bases, and the junction held 14 bases outside the gene matches.

This clone was seen only once. The V and J genes are TRBV29-1 and TRBJ2-3, with 11 bases fitting TRBD2. Trimming at V came to 7 bases and at J to 4 bases, leaving 10 bases not matched to a gene. The CDR3 length is 15 residues. The germline gives CDR1 SQVTM, CDR2 ANQGSEA. The DNA for the CDR3 is TGCAGCGGAGTTGTTAGCGGGAGGGCCTCAGATACGCAGTATTTT. It is translated as CSGVVSGRASDTQYF.

This clone has only a few counts. The chain links TRBV6-4 to TRBJ2-2, with D possibly being TRBD2 (5 bases). Germline values: CDR1 MRHNA, CDR2 SNTAGT. The length of the CDR3 is 13 residues. Deletions cut 2 bases from V and 6 bases from J, with 7 bases between. DNA of the CDR3: TGTGCCAGCAGTGACACGGACTCCGGGGAGCTGTTTTTT. This sequence encodes CASSDTDSGELFF.

V and J are TRBV7-2 and TRBJ1-1; 7 bases are shared with TRBD1. The CDR3 has 13 residues. In germline, CDR1 is SGHTA, CDR2 FQGNSA. Losses at the gene ends were 8 bases for V and 0 bases for J; bases not matched to a gene: 3. This CDR3 reads CASQTGMNTEAFF. The CDR3, as DNA: TGTGCCAGCCAGACAGGGATGAACACTGAAGCTTTCTTT. Full variable domain (outside the CDR3, taken from reference TRBV7-2 and TRBJ1-1): GAGVSQSPSNKVTEKGKDVELRCDPISGHTALYWYRQSLGQGLEFLIYFQGNSAPDKSGLPSDRFSAERTGGSVSTLTIQRTQQEDSAVYLCASQTGMNTEAFFGQGTRLTVV.